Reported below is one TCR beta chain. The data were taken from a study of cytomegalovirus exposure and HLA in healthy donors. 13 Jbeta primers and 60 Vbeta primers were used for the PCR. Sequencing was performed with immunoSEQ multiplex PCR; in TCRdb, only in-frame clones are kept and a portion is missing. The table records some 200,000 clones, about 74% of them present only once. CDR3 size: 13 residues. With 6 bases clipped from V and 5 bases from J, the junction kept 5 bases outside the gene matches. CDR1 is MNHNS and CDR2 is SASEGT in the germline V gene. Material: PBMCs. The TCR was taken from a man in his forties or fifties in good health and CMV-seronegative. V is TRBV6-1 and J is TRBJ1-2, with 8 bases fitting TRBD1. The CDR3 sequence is CASRGQGRYGYTF. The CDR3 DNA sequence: TGTGCCAGCAGAGGACAGGGACGATATGGCTACACCTTC.